Shown below are 7 T cell receptor beta chains from a single sample sequenced in a study of blood T cell repertoires in COVID-19. Assay: immunoSEQ multiplex PCR; the TCRdb copy retains only in-frame clones and omits some. The sample carries around 330,000 clones, around 88% recorded once. The specimen was peripheral blood. The receptors originated from a woman aged 25 to 39 with COVID-19, enrolled during active disease.

This chain joins TRBV5-1 and TRBJ2-3; 8 bases align to TRBD1. Per the germline V gene, CDR1 is SGHRS and CDR2 is YFSETQ. The ends lost 3 bases at V and 6 bases at J; junction bases unmatched: 15. The CDR3 runs 17 residues. Here the CDR3 DNA reads TGCGCCAGCAGCTCCGGAAATGGCGCAGGGGGCGGCGATACGCAGTATTTT. Translating it yields CASSSGNGAGGGDTQYF.

The DNA of the CDR3 is TGTGCCAGCAGTGGTAGAGCGGGGACAGATACGCAGTATTTT. Amino acid sequence: CASSGRAGTDTQYF. This chain links TRBV2 with TRBJ2-3; 7 nucleotides match TRBD2. This CDR3 has 14 amino acids. Germline V gene sequence: CDR1 SNHLY, CDR2 FYNNEI. J lost 3 bases, V lost 4 bases, and 4 bases had no gene match.

The V gene is TRBV5-4, the J gene TRBJ2-3; 8 nucleotides align to TRBD1. V gave up 0 bases and J gave up 4 bases; unmatched junction bases: 7. The length of the CDR3 is 16 residues. Germline CDR1 and CDR2: SGHNT and YYREEE (reference sequence). The CDR3 nucleotides are TGTGCCAGCAGCTTGGCAAATCGACAGGGGTCAGATACGCAGTATTTT. It yields the protein CASSLANRQGSDTQYF.

This rearrangement joins TRBV11-2 to TRBJ1-2; 8 bases match TRBD1. Looked up from germline, CDR1 is SGHAT and CDR2 is FQNNGV. The CDR3 runs 12 residues. The junction had 4 bases not matched to a gene; V was cut back by 5 bases and J by 8 bases. The CDR3 DNA is TGTGCCAGCAGCAATCGACAGGGGGGCTACACCTTC. It translates to CASSNRQGGYTF.

This sequence joins TRBV7-8 and TRBJ1-2; D might be TRBD1 (6 bases). The germline gives CDR1 SGHVS, CDR2 FQNEAQ. The CDR3 loop spans 15 amino acids. V lost 4 bases to trimming and J lost 1 base, with 13 bases between them. This chain's CDR3 is CASSSPVRGNYGYTF. Written as DNA, the CDR3 is TGTGCCAGCAGCTCCCCGGTCAGGGGTAACTATGGCTACACCTTC.

The J gene is TRBJ2-3, the V gene TRBV7-3, with no clear D. Germline V gives CDR1 SGHTA, CDR2 FQGTGA. The CDR3 is 14 residues long. Trimming cost V 1 base and J 4 bases, with 9 bases left between them. DNA of the CDR3: TGTGCCAGCAGCTTAAGTTCGTCCCCAGATACGCAGTATTTT. Its protein is CASSLSSSPDTQYF.

The chain carries TRBV4-1 and TRBJ1-2; 9 nucleotides match TRBD1. This CDR3 has 15 residues. V gave up 0 bases and J gave up 1 base; unmatched junction bases: 0. Looked up from germline, CDR1 is MGHRA and CDR2 is YSYEKL. This CDR3 reads CASSQEGQGNYGYTF. The CDR3 coding sequence is TGCGCCAGCAGCCAAGAGGGACAGGGTAACTATGGCTACACCTTC.